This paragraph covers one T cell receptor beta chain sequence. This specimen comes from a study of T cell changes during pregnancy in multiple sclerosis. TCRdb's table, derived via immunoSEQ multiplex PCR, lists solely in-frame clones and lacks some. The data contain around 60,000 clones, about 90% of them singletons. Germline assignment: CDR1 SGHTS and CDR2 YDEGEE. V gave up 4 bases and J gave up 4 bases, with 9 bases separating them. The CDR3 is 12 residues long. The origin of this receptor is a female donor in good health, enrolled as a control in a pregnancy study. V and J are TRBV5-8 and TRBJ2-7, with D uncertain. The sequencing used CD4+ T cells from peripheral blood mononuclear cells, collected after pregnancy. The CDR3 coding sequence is TGTGCCAGCAGCCACTCCTCATACGAGCAGTACTTC. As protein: CASSHSSYEQYF.